This TCR beta chain emerged from a study of blood T cell repertoires in COVID-19. The wider study: COVID-19 samples, acute and convalescent, were from the United States, Italy and Spain. Sample material is recorded as cDNA or gDNA derived from T cells, B-cell-depleted T cells, or PBMCs.

Seattle patients were enrolled during active infection and followed longitudinally. Methods used by the authors: Amplification of reference gene primers was used by the study to estimate nucleated cell counts. Repertoires were generated with immunoSEQ multiplex PCR, while TCRdb's copy carries only in-frame clones and drops some. V and J calls and clone size are given by that table; D and trimming were obtained from the DNA. The sample holds roughly 45,000 clones; around 86% are singletons and the top ten take about 3%. This CDR3 has 20 residues. The clonotype comes from an elderly woman with COVID-19, enrolled during active disease. The V gene is TRBV12-1, the J gene TRBJ1-5; the table's TRBD1 call for D was not verified on the DNA. TRBV12-1 is assigned pseudogene status. Sequencing was done on a sample of peripheral blood. The CDR3 DNA reads TGTGCCAGCAACAAAATTCAATCCCGGAGGACAGGGGGTTTCAATCAGCCCCAGCATTTT. Amino acid sequence: CASNKIQSRRTGGFNQPQHF.